This section outlines one T cell receptor beta chain sequence together with its context. Its antigen remains unidentified. The record originates from a study of T cell responses to AZD1222 COVID-19 vaccine. Regarding the study as a whole: Among spike-specific TCRs, nearly half reportedly target unmutated variant regions. Spike-specific TCRs gained breadth and depth after people received two AZD1222 doses.

The protocol was immunoSEQ multiplex PCR, while the TCRdb copy is restricted to in-frame clones and leaves out a portion. The profile shows 120,000 to 150,000 clones, 91% of them singletons. V lost 10 bases to trimming and J lost 4 bases; unmatched junction nucleotides: 10. Germline V lookup: CDR1 MNHEY, CDR2 SVGAGI. This CDR3 spans 15 amino acids. The source is an adult in good health. V is TRBV6-5 and J is TRBJ2-2; 9 positions match TRBD2. This material consisted of peripheral blood, taken on day 0 of AZD1222 vaccination. The CDR3: CATCLAGSGTGELFF. The CDR3 DNA sequence: TGTGCCACTTGCCTAGCGGGAAGTGGCACCGGGGAGCTGTTTTTT.